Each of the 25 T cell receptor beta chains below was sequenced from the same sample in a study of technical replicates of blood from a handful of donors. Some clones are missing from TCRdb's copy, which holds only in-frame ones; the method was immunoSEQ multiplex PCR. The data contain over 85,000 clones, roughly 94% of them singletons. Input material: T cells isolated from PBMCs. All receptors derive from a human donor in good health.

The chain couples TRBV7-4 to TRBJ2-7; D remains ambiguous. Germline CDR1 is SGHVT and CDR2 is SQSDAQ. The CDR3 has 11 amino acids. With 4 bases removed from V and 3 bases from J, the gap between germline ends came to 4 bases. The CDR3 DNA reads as TGTGCCAGCAGCTCTAACTACGAGCAGTACTTC. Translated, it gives CASSSNYEQYF.

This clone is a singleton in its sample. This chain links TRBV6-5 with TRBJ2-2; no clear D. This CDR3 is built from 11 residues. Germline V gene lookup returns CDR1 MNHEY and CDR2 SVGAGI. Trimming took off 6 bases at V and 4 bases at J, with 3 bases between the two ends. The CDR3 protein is CASRLTGELFF. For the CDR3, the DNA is TGTGCCAGCAGACTCACCGGGGAGCTGTTTTTT.

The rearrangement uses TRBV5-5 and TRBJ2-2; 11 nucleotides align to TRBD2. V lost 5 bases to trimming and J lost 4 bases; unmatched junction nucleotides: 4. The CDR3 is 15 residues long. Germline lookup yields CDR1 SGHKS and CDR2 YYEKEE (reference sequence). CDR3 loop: CASSRSGRATGELFF. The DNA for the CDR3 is TGTGCCAGCAGTCGTAGCGGGAGGGCCACCGGGGAGCTGTTTTTT.

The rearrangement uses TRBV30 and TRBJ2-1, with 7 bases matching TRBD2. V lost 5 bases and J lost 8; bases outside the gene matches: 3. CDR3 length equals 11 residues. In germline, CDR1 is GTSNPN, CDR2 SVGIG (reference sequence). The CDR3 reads CAWGLVDEQFF. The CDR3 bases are TGTGCCTGGGGACTAGTCGATGAGCAGTTCTTC.

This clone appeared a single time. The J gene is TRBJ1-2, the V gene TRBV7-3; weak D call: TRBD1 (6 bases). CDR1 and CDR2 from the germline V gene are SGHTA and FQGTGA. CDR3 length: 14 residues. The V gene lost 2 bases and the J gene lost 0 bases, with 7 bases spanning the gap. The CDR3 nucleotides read TGTGCCAGCAGCTTAGGGGGCACTAACTATGGCTACACCTTC. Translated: CASSLGGTNYGYTF.

The CDR3 is CASTPTRGGNEQFF. The DNA of the CDR3 is TGTGCCAGTACCCCCACTCGGGGGGGGAATGAGCAGTTCTTC. The rearrangement joins TRBV19 to TRBJ2-1; TRBD2 matches 8 bases. V dropped 7 bases and J dropped 7; count of bases not matched to a gene: 9. The CDR3 sequence is 14 residues long. Germline values: CDR1 LNHDA, CDR2 SQIVND (reference sequence).

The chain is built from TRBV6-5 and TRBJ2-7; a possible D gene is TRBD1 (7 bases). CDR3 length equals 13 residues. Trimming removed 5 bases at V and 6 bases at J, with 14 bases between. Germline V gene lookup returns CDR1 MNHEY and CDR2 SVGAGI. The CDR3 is CASSRQGGREQYF. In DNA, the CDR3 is TGTGCCAGCAGTAGACAGGGAGGCCGCGAGCAGTACTTC.

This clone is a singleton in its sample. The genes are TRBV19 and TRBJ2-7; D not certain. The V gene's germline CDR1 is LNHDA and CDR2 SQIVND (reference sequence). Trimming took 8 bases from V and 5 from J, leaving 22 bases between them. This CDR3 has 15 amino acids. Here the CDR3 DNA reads TGTGCCAGTTCCCGAGGCGCCGGAGAGTCCCACGAGCAGTACTTC. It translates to CASSRGAGESHEQYF.

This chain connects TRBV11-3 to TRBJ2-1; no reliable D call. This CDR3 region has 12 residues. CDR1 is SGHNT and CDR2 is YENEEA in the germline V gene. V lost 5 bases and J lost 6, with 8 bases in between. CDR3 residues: CASSPSVNEQFF. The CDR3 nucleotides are TGTGCCAGCAGCCCCTCTGTCAATGAGCAGTTCTTC.

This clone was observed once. CDR3 protein: CASSYTGVIYQPQHF. The DNA of the CDR3 is TGTGCCAGCAGCTACACAGGGGTGATTTATCAGCCCCAGCATTTT. The chain links TRBV5-6 to TRBJ1-5, with 7 bases that match TRBD1. Per the germline V gene, CDR1 is SGHDT and CDR2 is YYEEEE. Germline trimming cut 3 bases from V and 5 bases from J; bases unmatched to any gene: 8. This CDR3 is 15 amino acids long.

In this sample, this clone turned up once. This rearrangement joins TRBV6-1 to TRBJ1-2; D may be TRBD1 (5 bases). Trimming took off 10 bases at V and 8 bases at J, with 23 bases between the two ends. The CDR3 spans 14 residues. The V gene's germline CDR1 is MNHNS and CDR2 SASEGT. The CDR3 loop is CATSLGRGRDGYTF. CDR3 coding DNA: TGTGCCACCTCTCTAGGGCGGGGGAGGGACGGCTACACCTTC.

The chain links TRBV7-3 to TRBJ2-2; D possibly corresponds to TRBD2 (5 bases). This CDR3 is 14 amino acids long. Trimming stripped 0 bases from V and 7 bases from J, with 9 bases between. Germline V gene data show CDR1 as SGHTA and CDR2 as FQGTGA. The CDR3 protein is CASSLTVRGGELFF. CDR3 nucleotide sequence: TGTGCCAGCAGCTTAACGGTCCGGGGCGGGGAGCTGTTTTTT. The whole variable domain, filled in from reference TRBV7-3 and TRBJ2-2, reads GAGVSQTPSNKVTEKGKYVELRCDPISGHTALYWYRQSLGQGPEFLIYFQGTGAADDSGLPNDRFFAVRPEGSVSTLKIQRTERGDSAVYLCASSLTVRGGELFFGEGSRLTVL.

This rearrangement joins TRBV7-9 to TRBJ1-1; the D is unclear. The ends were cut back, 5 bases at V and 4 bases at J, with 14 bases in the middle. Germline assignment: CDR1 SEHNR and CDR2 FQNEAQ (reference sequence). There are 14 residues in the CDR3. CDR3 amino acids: CASSQPEGFTEAFF. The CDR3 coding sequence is TGTGCCAGCAGCCAGCCGGAGGGATTCACTGAAGCTTTCTTT.

In DNA, the CDR3 is TGCGCCAGCAGCTTAGGCCTAGCGGACTACAATGAGCAGTTCTTC. Translation: CASSLGLADYNEQFF. V is TRBV5-1 and J is TRBJ2-1; 7 bases match TRBD2. Trimming cost V 2 bases and J 3 bases; bases outside gene matches: 5. CDR1 is SGHRS and CDR2 is YFSETQ in the germline V gene. The CDR3 runs 15 residues. Based on the CDR3 plus reference TRBV5-1 and TRBJ2-1, the full variable domain is KAGVTQTPRYLIKTRGQQVTLSCSPISGHRSVSWYQQTPGQGLQFLFEYFSETQRNKGNFPGRFSGRQFSNSRSEMNVSTLELGDSALYLCASSLGLADYNEQFFGPGTRLTVL.

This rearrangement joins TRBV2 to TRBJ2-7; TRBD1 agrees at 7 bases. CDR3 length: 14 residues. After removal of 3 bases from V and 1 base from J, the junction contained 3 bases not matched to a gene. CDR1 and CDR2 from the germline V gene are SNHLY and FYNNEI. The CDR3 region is CASSDDRVSYEQYF. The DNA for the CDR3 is TGTGCCAGCAGTGACGACAGGGTTTCCTACGAGCAGTACTTC.

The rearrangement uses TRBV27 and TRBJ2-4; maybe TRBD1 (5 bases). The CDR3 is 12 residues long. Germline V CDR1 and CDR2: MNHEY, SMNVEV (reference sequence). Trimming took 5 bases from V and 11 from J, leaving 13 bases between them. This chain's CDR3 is CASSPSLGVQYF. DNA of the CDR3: TGTGCCAGCAGTCCAAGCCTAGGGGTTCAGTACTTC.

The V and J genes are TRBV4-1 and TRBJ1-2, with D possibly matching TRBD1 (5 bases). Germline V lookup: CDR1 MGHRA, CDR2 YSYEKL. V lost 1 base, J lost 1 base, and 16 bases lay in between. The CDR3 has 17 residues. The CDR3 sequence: CASSQVFRVNYNYGYTF. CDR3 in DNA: TGCGCCAGCAGCCAAGTGTTCAGGGTAAACTATAACTATGGCTACACCTTC.

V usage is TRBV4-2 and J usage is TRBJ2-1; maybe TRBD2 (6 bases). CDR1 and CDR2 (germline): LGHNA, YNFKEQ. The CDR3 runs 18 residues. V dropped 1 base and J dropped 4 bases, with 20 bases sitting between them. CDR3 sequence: CASSQGFSGKRVYNEQFF. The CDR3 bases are TGTGCCAGCAGCCAAGGATTTAGCGGAAAAAGGGTTTACAATGAGCAGTTCTTC.

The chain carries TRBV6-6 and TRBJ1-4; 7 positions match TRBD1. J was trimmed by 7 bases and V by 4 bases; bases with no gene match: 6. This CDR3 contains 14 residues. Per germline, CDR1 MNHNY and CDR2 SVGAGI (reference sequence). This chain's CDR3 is CASSWGQFGEKLFF. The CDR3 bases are TGTGCCAGCAGTTGGGGACAGTTTGGTGAAAAACTGTTTTTT.

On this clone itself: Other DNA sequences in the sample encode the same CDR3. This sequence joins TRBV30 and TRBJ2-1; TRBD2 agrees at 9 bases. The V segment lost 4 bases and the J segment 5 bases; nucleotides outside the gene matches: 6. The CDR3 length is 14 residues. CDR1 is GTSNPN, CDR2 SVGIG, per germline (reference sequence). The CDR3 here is CAWKRGLANNEQFF. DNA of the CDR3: TGTGCCTGGAAAAGAGGACTAGCGAACAATGAGCAGTTCTTC.

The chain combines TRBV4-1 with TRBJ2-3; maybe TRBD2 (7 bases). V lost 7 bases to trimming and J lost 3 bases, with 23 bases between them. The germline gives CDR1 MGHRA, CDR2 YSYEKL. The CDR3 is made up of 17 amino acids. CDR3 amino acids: CASMRGGAGLETDTQYF. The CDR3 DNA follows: TGCGCCAGCATGAGAGGGGGGGCAGGGCTAGAAACAGATACGCAGTATTTT.

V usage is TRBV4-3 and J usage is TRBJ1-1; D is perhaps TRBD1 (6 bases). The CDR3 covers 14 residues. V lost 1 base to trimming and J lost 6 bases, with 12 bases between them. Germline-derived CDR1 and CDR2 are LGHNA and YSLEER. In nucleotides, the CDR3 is TGCGCCAGCAGCCAAGCGGCATGGACAGCTGAAGCTTTCTTT. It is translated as CASSQAAWTAEAFF.

The CDR3 here is CASSLVLVYYGYTF. In DNA form, the CDR3 reads TGTGCCAGCAGCTTAGTTCTAGTATACTATGGCTACACCTTC. The chain has TRBV7-2 and TRBJ1-2, with D unresolved. Germline lookup yields CDR1 SGHTA and CDR2 FQGNSA. V gave up 1 base and J gave up 3 bases, with 9 bases separating them. The CDR3 has 14 residues.

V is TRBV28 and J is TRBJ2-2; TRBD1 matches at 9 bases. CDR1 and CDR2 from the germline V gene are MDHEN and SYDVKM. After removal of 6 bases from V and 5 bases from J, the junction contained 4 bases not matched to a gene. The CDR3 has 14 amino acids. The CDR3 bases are TGTGCCAGCAGGGGACAGGGTAAAACCGGGGAGCTGTTTTTT. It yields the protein CASRGQGKTGELFF.

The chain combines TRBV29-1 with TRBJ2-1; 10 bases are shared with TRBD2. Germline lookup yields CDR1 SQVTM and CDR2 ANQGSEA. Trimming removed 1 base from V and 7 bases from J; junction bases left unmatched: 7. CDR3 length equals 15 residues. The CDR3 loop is CSVEGKREGQNEQFF. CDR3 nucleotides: TGCAGCGTTGAAGGGAAGCGGGAGGGGCAAAATGAGCAGTTCTTC.